This T cell receptor beta chain was found in a study of graft-versus-host responses after intestinal transplantation. The authors processed graft tissue to release intraepithelial and lamina propria lymphocytes. TCRdb keeps only in-frame clones here, not all; method: immunoSEQ multiplex PCR. The data show fewer than 15,000 clones, approximately 70% seen once. The sequence was collected from a human patient who received an intestinal transplant, so some T cells may come from the graft donor. The material was ileum tissue, obtained around 690 days after intestinal transplantation.

The CDR3 spells CASSERRLGGNEQFF. In DNA, the CDR3 is TGTGCCAGCAGTGAACGTAGACTGGGGGGCAATGAGCAGTTCTTC. The chain recombines TRBV6-1 with TRBJ2-1; D is perhaps TRBD2 (6 bases). The germline CDR1 and CDR2 sequences are MNHNS and SASEGT. Between the trimmed V and J ends, which lost 2 bases and 6 bases, there was a span of 14 bases. CDR3 size: 15 residues.